Listed below are T cell receptor beta chains from one sample, sequenced in a study of blood T cell repertoires in COVID-19. Using immunoSEQ multiplex PCR, the repertoire was profiled, and TCRdb retains in-frame clones only, with some absent. Found here are about 120,000 clones, approximately 82% of them singletons; the top ten hold 2% to 2.5%. Input material: peripheral blood. The receptor set was obtained from a man aged 30 to 45 with acute or convalescent COVID-19. Each CDR3 is given with its conserved first and last residue. The D gene is left open where the match is weak. The listing skips clone size in some rows; elsewhere it reads once, few, many or a size class.

d_call clone_size j_call v_call cdr3_aa cdr3_nt
NA NA TRBJ2-1 TRBV25-1 CASSEGAGRSSYNEQFF TGTGCCAGCAGTGAGGGGGCCGGGAGGAGCTCCTACAATGAGCAGTTCTTC
TRBD2 NA TRBJ2-3 TRBV11-3 CASSQLAGADTQYF TGTGCCAGCAGCCAACTAGCGGGGGCTGATACGCAGTATTTT
TRBD1 few TRBJ1-1 TRBV7-2 CASSSRQGGGAFF TGTGCCAGCAGCTCGAGACAGGGGGGGGGAGCTTTCTTT
NA NA TRBJ1-1 TRBV13 CASSLGLGNTEAFF TGTGCCAGCAGCTTAGGACTCGGTAACACTGAAGCTTTCTTT
NA NA TRBJ1-1 TRBV6-5 CASSYLAGAGNTEAFF TGTGCCAGCAGCTACCTCGCGGGGGCGGGGAACACTGAAGCTTTCTTT
TRBD2 NA TRBJ2-7 TRBV30 CAWSGGLASGEQYF TGTGCCTGGAGTGGGGGACTAGCGTCGGGCGAGCAGTACTTC
TRBD2 NA TRBJ2-1 TRBV10-2 CASSELAGDEQFF TGCGCCAGCAGTGAGCTAGCGGGAGATGAGCAGTTCTTC
NA NA TRBJ2-1 TRBV27 CASSLSSYPFNEQFF TGTGCCAGCAGTTTATCGAGCTACCCCTTCAATGAGCAGTTCTTC
TRBD1 few TRBJ1-3 TRBV9 CASSEGTDGNTIYF TGTGCCAGCAGCGAGGGGACAGATGGAAACACCATATATTTT
NA NA TRBJ1-3 TRBV3-1/TRBV3-2 CASSLSASASGNTIYF TGTGCCAGCAGCCTTAGCGCGTCAGCCTCTGGAAACACCATATATTTT
NA NA TRBJ2-3 TRBV6-6 CASSYGGALSTDTQYF TGTGCCAGCAGTTACGGGGGGGCCCTGAGCACAGATACGCAGTATTTT
NA NA TRBJ1-5 TRBV6-5 CASRDLREEPQHF TGTGCCAGCAGAGACCTTAGGGAGGAGCCCCAGCATTTT
NA NA TRBJ2-1 TRBV18 CASSPMEVYNEQFF TGTGCCAGCTCACCTATGGAGGTCTACAATGAGCAGTTCTTC
TRBD2 NA TRBJ2-3 TRBV9 CASSGLAGGDTQYF TGTGCCAGCAGCGGGCTAGCGGGGGGAGATACGCAGTATTTT
TRBD1 NA TRBJ2-5 TRBV6-1 CASSEVWGQGETQYF TGTGCCAGCAGTGAAGTGTGGGGACAGGGGGAGACCCAGTACTTC
NA many TRBJ2-2 TRBV6-4 CASSDSSDTGELFF TGTGCCAGCAGTGACTCCTCCGACACCGGGGAGCTGTTTTTT
NA NA TRBJ2-1 TRBV7-2 CASRPGLSGVNEQFF TGTGCCAGCAGGCCTGGGCTATCGGGGGTCAATGAGCAGTTCTTC
NA NA TRBJ1-1 TRBV7-3 CASSLRAADVTYTEAFF TGTGCCAGCAGCTTAAGGGCAGCCGACGTCACATACACTGAAGCTTTCTTT
NA few TRBJ2-2 TRBV10-2 CASSVTGGETGELFF TGCGCCAGCAGTGTTACAGGAGGGGAGACCGGGGAGCTGTTTTTT
TRBD2 NA TRBJ2-3 TRBV30 CAWNPSGSDTQYF TGTGCCTGGAACCCTAGCGGGTCAGATACGCAGTATTTT
TRBD1 NA TRBJ1-6 TRBV5-6 CASRLFGTGNSPLHF TGTGCCAGCAGACTGTTTGGGACAGGGAATTCACCCCTCCACTTT
TRBD1 NA TRBJ2-2 TRBV18 CASSGQTGELFF TGTGCCAGCTCGGGACAGACCGGGGAGCTGTTTTTT
TRBD1 NA TRBJ1-2 TRBV27 CASSYRGYGYTF TGTGCCAGCAGTTACAGGGGTTATGGCTACACCTTC
NA NA TRBJ1-1 TRBV15 CATSRDLPGNTEAFF TGTGCCACCAGCAGAGATCTCCCGGGGAACACTGAAGCTTTCTTT
TRBD1 NA TRBJ1-1 TRBV27 CASRGQVEAFF TGTGCCAGCAGAGGACAGGTTGAAGCTTTCTTT
TRBD1 NA TRBJ2-3 TRBV6-1 CASSEFAGGANTQYF TGTGCCAGCAGTGAGTTTGCAGGGGGCGCAAATACGCAGTATTTT
NA NA TRBJ1-5 TRBV6-2/TRBV6-3 CASSYLDNNQPQHF TGTGCCAGCAGTTATTTGGACAACAATCAGCCCCAGCATTTT
TRBD1 NA TRBJ1-5 TRBV2 CASSSGTGYNQPQHF TGTGCCAGCAGTTCCGGGACAGGTTACAATCAGCCCCAGCATTTT
TRBD2 NA TRBJ2-7 TRBV7-2 CASSLVSTSGGAYEQYF TGTGCCAGCAGCTTAGTCTCTACTAGCGGGGGTGCCTACGAGCAGTACTTC
NA NA TRBJ2-1 TRBV10-3 CAIREQHLDYNEQFF TGTGCCATCAGGGAACAACATCTAGATTACAATGAGCAGTTCTTC
NA once TRBJ2-1 TRBV7-6 CASSLVSGGSYNEQFF TGTGCCAGCAGCTTAGTTTCCGGGGGTTCCTACAATGAGCAGTTCTTC
NA NA TRBJ1-1 TRBV30 CAWQTPGFGTEAFF TGTGCCTGGCAAACCCCGGGGTTTGGGACTGAAGCTTTCTTT
NA few TRBJ1-1 TRBV6-5 CASSWARTGGTEAFF TGTGCCAGCAGTTGGGCTAGAACGGGGGGGACTGAAGCTTTCTTT
NA NA TRBJ2-3 TRBV9 CASSARLGGDTDTQYF TGTGCCAGCAGCGCGAGGTTAGGGGGAGACACAGATACGCAGTATTTT
NA NA TRBJ1-2 TRBV12-3/TRBV12-4 CASSGGDYGYTF TGTGCCAGCAGTGGGGGGGACTATGGCTACACCTTC
TRBD1 NA TRBJ1-1 TRBV14 CASSHPVGTGEAFF TGTGCCAGCAGCCATCCCGTCGGGACAGGTGAAGCTTTCTTT
NA NA TRBJ1-2 TRBV7-9 CASSLDSAGPGGYTF TGTGCCAGCAGCTTAGATTCGGCAGGGCCGGGCGGCTACACCTTC
TRBD1 once TRBJ2-1 TRBV2 CASSDGTAAYNEQFF TGTGCCAGCAGTGACGGGACAGCAGCCTACAATGAGCAGTTCTTC
TRBD1 NA TRBJ1-1 TRBV7-9 CASSQDPDRAGGFF TGTGCCAGCAGCCAAGACCCAGACAGGGCTGGTGGTTTCTTT
NA NA TRBJ2-3 TRBV14 CASSQAVDRRNTQYF TGTGCCAGCAGCCAAGCCGTGGACAGACGAAATACGCAGTATTTT
NA NA TRBJ1-1 TRBV20-1 CSAYRSTEAFF TGCAGTGCCTACAGGTCCACTGAAGCTTTCTTT